Below, one TCR beta chain is given with its context. This CDR3 region has 16 residues. Germline CDR1 SQVTM, CDR2 ANQGSEA. Trimming removed 6 bases from V and 0 bases from J; junction bases left unmatched: 8. The data belong to a study of blood T cell repertoires in COVID-19. As for the study in general: Sample material is recorded as cDNA or gDNA derived from T cells, B-cell-depleted T cells, or PBMCs.

This table comes from immunoSEQ multiplex PCR, and its TCRdb copy is limited to in-frame clones, with some not included. The table lists about 160,000 clones, 80% of them singletons. This sequence originates from a woman aged 55 to 70 who had recovered from COVID-19. Material for sequencing was PBMCs or T cells enriched from blood (not recorded which). This sequence joins TRBV29-1 and TRBJ1-1; 12 nucleotides align to TRBD1. The DNA for the CDR3 is TGCAGCGTAGTGGAAGGGACAGGGGGCCTGAACACTGAAGCTTTCTTT. It yields the protein CSVVEGTGGLNTEAFF.